This paragraph covers one T cell receptor (beta chain) sequence. This record comes from a study of blood T cell repertoires in COVID-19. Seattle cases were enrolled at active infection and followed longitudinally. The CDR3 is 14 residues long. Germline values: CDR1 MDHEN, CDR2 SYDVKM. The V end lost 2 bases, the J end lost 7 bases, and 12 bases lay between the germline ends. Per the original methods: Reference gene primer amplification gave estimated nucleated cell counts. Method: immunoSEQ multiplex PCR; TCRdb's copy keeps in-frame clones and lacks some. The V and J calls and clone size were taken over from that table, and D and trimming were inferred from the DNA. The sample has approximately 290,000 clones; around 85% are singletons.

Sample: peripheral blood. The J gene is TRBJ1-5, the V gene TRBV28, with a tentative D call TRBD1 (5 bases). The TCR sequence derives from a human donor with COVID-19, enrolled during active disease. The donor label of this sample is uncertain. This chain's CDR3 is CASSLGQGRQPQHF. The CDR3 DNA sequence: TGTGCCAGCAGTTTAGGGCAGGGTAGACAGCCCCAGCATTTT.